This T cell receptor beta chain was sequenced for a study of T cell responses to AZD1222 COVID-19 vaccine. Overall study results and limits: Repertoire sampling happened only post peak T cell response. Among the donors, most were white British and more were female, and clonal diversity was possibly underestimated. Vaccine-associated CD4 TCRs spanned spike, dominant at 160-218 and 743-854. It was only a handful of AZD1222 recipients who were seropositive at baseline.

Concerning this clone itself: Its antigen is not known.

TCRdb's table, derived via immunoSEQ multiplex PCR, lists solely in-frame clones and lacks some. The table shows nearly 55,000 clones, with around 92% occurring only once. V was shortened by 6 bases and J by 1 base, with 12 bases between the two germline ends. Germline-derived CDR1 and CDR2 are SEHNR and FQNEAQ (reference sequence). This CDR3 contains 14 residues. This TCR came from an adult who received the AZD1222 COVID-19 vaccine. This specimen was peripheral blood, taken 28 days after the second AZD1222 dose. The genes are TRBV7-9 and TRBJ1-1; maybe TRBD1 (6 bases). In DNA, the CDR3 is TGTGCCAGCAGTCAACGCAGGGGGAACACTGAAGCTTTCTTT. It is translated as CASSQRRGNTEAFF.